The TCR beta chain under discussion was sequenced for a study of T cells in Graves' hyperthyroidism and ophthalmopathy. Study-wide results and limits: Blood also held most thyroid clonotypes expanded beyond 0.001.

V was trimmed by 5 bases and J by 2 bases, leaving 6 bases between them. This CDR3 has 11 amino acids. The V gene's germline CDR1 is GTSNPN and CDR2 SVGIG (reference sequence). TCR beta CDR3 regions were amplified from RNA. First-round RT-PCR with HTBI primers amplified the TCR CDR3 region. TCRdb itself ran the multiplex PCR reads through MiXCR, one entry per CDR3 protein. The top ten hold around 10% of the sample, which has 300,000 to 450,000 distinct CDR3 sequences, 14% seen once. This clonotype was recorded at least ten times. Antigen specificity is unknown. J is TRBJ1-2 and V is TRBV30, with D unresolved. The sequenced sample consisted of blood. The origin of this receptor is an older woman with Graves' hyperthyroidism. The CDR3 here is CAWSLNYGYTF. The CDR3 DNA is TGTGCCTGGTCGTTGAACTATGGCTACACCTTC. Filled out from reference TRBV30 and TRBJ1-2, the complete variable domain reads SQTIHQWPATLVQPVGSPLSLECTVEGTSNPNLYWYRQAAGRGLQLLFYSVGIGQISSEVPQNLSASRPQDRQFILSSKKLLLSDSGFYLCAWSLNYGYTFGSGTRLTVV.